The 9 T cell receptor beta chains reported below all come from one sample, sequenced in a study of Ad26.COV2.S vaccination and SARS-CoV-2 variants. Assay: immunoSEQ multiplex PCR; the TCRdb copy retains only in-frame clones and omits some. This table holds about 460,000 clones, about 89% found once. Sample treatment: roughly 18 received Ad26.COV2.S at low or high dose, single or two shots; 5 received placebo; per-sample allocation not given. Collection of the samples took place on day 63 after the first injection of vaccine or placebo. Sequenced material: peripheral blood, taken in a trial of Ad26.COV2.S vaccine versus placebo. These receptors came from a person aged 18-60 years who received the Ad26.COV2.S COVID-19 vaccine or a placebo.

CDR3 amino acids: CASSLYAAGNTIYF. The CDR3 DNA reads TGTGCCAGCAGCTTGTATGCGGCTGGAAACACCATATATTTT. V is TRBV7-2 and J is TRBJ1-3; no clear D gene. Trimming cost V 3 bases and J 2 bases, with 8 bases left between them. This CDR3 comprises 14 residues. Germline loops: CDR1 SGHTA, CDR2 FQGNSA. Full variable domain (remainder filled in from reference TRBV7-2 and TRBJ1-3): GAGVSQSPSNKVTEKGKDVELRCDPISGHTALYWYRQSLGQGLEFLIYFQGNSAPDKSGLPSDRFSAERTGGSVSTLTIQRTQQEDSAVYLCASSLYAAGNTIYFGEGSWLTVV.

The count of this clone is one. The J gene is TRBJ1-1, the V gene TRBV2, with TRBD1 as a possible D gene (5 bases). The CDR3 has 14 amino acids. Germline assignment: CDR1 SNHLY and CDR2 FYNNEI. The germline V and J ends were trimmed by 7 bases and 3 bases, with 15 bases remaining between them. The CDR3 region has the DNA TGTGCCAGCATTCCGGGGGGACTCCACACTGAAGCTTTCTTT. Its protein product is CASIPGGLHTEAFF.

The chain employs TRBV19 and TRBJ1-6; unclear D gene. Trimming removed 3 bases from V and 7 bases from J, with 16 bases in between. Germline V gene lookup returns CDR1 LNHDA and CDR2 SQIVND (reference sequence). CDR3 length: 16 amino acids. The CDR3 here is CASSMLFGERNSPLHF. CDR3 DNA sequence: TGTGCCAGTAGTATGCTATTCGGGGAGAGGAATTCACCCCTCCACTTT.

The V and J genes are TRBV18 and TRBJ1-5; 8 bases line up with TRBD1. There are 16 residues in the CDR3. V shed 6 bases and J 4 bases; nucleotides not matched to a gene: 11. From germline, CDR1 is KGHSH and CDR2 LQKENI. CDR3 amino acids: CASSLGQGMGNQPQHF. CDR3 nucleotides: TGTGCCAGCTCTCTAGGACAGGGAATGGGTAATCAGCCCCAGCATTTT. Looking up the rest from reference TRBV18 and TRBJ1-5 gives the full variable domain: NAGVMQNPRHLVRRRGQEARLRCSPMKGHSHVYWYRQLPEEGLKFMVYLQKENIIDESGMPKERFSAEFPKEGPSILRIQQVVRGDSAAYFCASSLGQGMGNQPQHFGDGTRLSIL.

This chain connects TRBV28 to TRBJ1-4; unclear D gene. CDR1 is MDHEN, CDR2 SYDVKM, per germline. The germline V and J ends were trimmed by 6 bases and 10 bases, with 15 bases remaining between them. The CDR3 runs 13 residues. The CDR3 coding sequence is TGTGCCAGCAGGGAGAATAATGAAGGAAAACTGTTTTTT. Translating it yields CASRENNEGKLFF. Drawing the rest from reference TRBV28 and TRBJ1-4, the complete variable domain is DVKVTQSSRYLVKRTGEKVFLECVQDMDHENMFWYRQDPGLGLRLIYFSYDVKMKEKGDIPEGYSVSREKKERFSLILESASTNQTSMYLCASRENNEGKLFFGSGTQLSVL.

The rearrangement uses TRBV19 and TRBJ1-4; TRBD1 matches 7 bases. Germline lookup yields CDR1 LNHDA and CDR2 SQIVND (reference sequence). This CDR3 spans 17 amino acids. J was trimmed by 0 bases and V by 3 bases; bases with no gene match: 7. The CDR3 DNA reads TGTGCCAGTAGTATGGTCCGGGACAGTGCAACTAATGAAAAACTGTTTTTT. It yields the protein CASSMVRDSATNEKLFF. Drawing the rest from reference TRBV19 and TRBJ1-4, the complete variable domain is DGGITQSPKYLFRKEGQNVTLSCEQNLNHDAMYWYRQDPGQGLRLIYYSQIVNDFQKGDIAEGYSVSREKKESFPLTVTSAQKNPTAFYLCASSMVRDSATNEKLFFGSGTQLSVL.

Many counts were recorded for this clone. The DNA of the CDR3 is TGTGCCAGCAGCCTCCGAGGACTCGACTCTGGAAACACCATATATTTT. It yields the protein CASSLRGLDSGNTIYF. The gene calls are TRBV6-6 and TRBJ1-3; D remains ambiguous. Germline values: CDR1 MNHNY, CDR2 SVGAGI (reference sequence). V was cut by 6 bases and J by 0 bases, with 15 bases left in between. This CDR3 comprises 16 residues.

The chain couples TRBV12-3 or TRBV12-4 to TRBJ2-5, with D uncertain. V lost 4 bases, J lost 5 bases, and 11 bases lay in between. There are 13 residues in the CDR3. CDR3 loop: CASSYLPRETQYF. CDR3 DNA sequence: TGTGCCAGCAGTTATTTGCCCCGGGAGACCCAGTACTTC.

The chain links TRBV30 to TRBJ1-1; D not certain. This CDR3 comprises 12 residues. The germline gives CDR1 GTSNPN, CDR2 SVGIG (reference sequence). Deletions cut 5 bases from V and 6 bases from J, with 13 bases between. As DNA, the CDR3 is TGTGCCTGGTCCCTCCTGGGTTCTGAAGCTTTCTTT. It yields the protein CAWSLLGSEAFF.